Listed below are T cell receptor beta chains from one sample, sequenced in a study of cytomegalovirus exposure and HLA in healthy donors. Sequencing used immunoSEQ multiplex PCR; TCRdb keeps in-frame clones, though not all of them. The sample shows over 85,000 clones, more than 75% of them seen only once. The sequenced sample consisted of PBMCs. These receptors originate from a man aged 40-55 years in good health and CMV-seronegative. Each CDR3 is given with its conserved first and last residue. A D gene is named only where the DNA matches it firmly. Where a row states a size, it is once, few, many or the class of an expanded clone; other rows omit it.

V gene,D gene,clone size,J gene,CDR3 protein,CDR3 DNA
TRBV5-1,TRBD1,few,TRBJ2-7,CASSWQGVGSYEQYF,TGCGCCAGCAGCTGGCAGGGGGTAGGGTCCTACGAGCAGTACTTC
TRBV5-1,TRBD1,once,TRBJ2-3,CASSRARTGWDTQYF,TGCGCCAGCAGCCGTGCCCGGACAGGGTGGGATACGCAGTATTTT
TRBV6-6,-,-,TRBJ2-5,CASSYSRLATETQYF,TGTGCCAGCAGTTACTCTAGGCTAGCGACGGAGACCCAGTACTTC
TRBV29-1,-,-,TRBJ2-7,CSVTGTPYEQYF,TGCAGCGTCACCGGGACACCCTACGAGCAGTACTTC
TRBV7-9,-,-,TRBJ1-2,CASSRDRIVGYTF,TGTGCCAGCAGCCGTGACAGGATAGTTGGCTACACCTTC
TRBV5-4,-,-,TRBJ1-2,CASSLGGERNYGYTF,TGTGCCAGCAGTTTGGGGGGGGAAAGGAACTATGGCTACACCTTC
TRBV7-3,TRBD1,-,TRBJ2-5,CASSQTGKGETQYF,TGTGCCAGCAGCCAGACAGGGAAGGGTGAGACCCAGTACTTC
TRBV29-1,-,-,TRBJ1-2,CSVDAGGDGYTF,TGCAGCGTTGATGCGGGGGGCGATGGCTACACCTTC
TRBV28,-,once,TRBJ2-7,CASSLRTANPYEQYF,TGTGCCAGCAGTCTGCGGACAGCTAACCCCTACGAGCAGTACTTC
TRBV5-6,-,-,TRBJ1-1,CASSFDRTNTEAFF,TGTGCCAGCAGCTTTGACAGAACGAACACTGAAGCTTTCTTT
TRBV6-1,-,once,TRBJ1-5,CASSEKGLNQPQHF,TGTGCCAGCAGTGAAAAGGGGTTGAATCAGCCCCAGCATTTT
TRBV18,-,-,TRBJ1-2,CASSPQTVIYGYTF,TGTGCCAGCTCACCGCAGACAGTGATCTATGGCTACACCTTC
TRBV28,TRBD1,-,TRBJ1-5,CASRPPHQGGRPQHF,TGTGCCAGCAGGCCACCACATCAGGGGGGCAGGCCCCAGCATTTT
TRBV27,TRBD2,-,TRBJ2-7,CASSSPAGGFYEQYF,TGTGCCAGCAGTTCCCCAGCGGGGGGATTCTACGAGCAGTACTTC
TRBV6-5,-,once,TRBJ1-4,CASARTVNNEKLFF,TGTGCCAGCGCCCGGACAGTAAACAATGAAAAACTGTTTTTT
TRBV6-5,-,few,TRBJ1-5,CASSTQRDQPQHF,TGTGCCAGCAGTACCCAGCGGGATCAGCCCCAGCATTTT
TRBV9,-,-,TRBJ1-6,CASSVHGDSNSPLHF,TGTGCCAGCAGCGTACACGGGGACTCAAATTCACCCCTCCACTTT
TRBV9,-,-,TRBJ2-3,CASSVWASTDTQYF,TGTGCCAGCAGCGTATGGGCTAGCACAGATACGCAGTATTTT
TRBV5-6,-,-,TRBJ1-4,CASSLLGQGEEKLFF,TGTGCCAGCAGCTTGTTAGGGCAGGGCGAAGAAAAACTGTTTTTT
TRBV7-7,TRBD2,once,TRBJ2-5,CASSSGLAETQYF,TGTGCCAGCAGCTCGGGACTAGCGGAGACCCAGTACTTC
TRBV6-6,-,-,TRBJ2-7,CASSSRQPSYEQYF,TGTGCCAGCAGTTCTCGACAGCCCTCCTACGAGCAGTACTTC
TRBV15,-,-,TRBJ2-7,CATSRAQGLEQYF,TGTGCCACCAGCAGGGCCCAGGGACTCGAGCAGTACTTC
TRBV7-8,-,few,TRBJ1-2,CASSSTGNYGYTF,TGTGCCAGCAGCTCCACAGGGAACTATGGCTACACCTTC